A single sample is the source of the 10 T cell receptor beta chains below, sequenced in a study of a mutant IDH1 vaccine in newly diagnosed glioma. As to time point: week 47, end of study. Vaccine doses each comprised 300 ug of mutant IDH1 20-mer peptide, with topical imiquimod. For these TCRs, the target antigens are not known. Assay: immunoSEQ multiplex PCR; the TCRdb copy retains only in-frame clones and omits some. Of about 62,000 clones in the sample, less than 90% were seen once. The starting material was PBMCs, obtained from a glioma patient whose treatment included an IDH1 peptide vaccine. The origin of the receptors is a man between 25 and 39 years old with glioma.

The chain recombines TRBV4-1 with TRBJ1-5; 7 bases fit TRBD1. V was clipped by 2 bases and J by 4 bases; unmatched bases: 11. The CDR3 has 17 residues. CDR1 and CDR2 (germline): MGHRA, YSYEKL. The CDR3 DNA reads TGCGCCAGCAGCCAAACCATTACAAGGGGGCTGAATCAGCCCCAGCATTTT. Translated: CASSQTITRGLNQPQHF.

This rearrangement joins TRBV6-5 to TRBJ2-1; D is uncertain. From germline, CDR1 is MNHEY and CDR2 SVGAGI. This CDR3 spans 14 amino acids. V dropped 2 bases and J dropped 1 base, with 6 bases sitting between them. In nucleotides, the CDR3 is TGTGCCAGCAGTTACGACGGATCCTACAATGAGCAGTTCTTC. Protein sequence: CASSYDGSYNEQFF.

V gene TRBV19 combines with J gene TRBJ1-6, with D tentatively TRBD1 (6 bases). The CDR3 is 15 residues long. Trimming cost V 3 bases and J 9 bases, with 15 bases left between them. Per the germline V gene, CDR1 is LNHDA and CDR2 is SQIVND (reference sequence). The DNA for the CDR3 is TGTGCCAGTAGTATCGTTGGGCTGGGGGCTTCACCCCTCCACTTT. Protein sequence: CASSIVGLGASPLHF.

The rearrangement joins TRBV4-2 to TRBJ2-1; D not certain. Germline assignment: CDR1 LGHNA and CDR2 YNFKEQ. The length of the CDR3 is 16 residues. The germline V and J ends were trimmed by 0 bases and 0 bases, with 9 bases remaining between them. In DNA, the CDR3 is TGTGCCAGCAGCCAAGAAGGCGTGAGCTCCTACAATGAGCAGTTCTTC. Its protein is CASSQEGVSSYNEQFF.

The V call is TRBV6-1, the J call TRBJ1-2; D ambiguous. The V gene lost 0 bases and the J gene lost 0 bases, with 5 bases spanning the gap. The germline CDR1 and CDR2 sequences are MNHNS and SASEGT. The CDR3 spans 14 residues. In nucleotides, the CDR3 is TGTGCCAGCAGTGAAGCGCTTTCTAACTATGGCTACACCTTC. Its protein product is CASSEALSNYGYTF.

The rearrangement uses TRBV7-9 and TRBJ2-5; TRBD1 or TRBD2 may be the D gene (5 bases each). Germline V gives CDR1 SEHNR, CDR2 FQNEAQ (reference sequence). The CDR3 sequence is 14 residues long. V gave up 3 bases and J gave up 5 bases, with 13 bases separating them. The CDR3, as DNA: TGTGCCAGCAGCTTTTCCCAGGGCGGGGAGACCCAGTACTTC. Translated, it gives CASSFSQGGETQYF.

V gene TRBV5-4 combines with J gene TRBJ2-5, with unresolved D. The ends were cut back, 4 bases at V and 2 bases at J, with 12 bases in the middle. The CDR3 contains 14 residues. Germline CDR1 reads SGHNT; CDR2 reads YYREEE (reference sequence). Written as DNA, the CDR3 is TGTGCCAGCAGCCAATGGGTCCGACAAGAGACCCAGTACTTC. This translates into CASSQWVRQETQYF.

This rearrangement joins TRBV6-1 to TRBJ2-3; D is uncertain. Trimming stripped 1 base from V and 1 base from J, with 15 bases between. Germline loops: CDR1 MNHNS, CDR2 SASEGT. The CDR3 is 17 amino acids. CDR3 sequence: CASSEVIGRRGTDTQYF. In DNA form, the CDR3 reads TGTGCCAGCAGTGAAGTAATTGGAAGACGAGGCACAGATACGCAGTATTTT.

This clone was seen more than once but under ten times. Here the CDR3 DNA reads TGCGCCAGCAGCGTGGGGGACAGGGGCCCCATGAACACTGAAGCTTTCTTT. Its translation is CASSVGDRGPMNTEAFF. The chain joins TRBV5-1 to TRBJ1-1, with 10 bases lining up with TRBD1. The germline V gene has CDR1 SGHRS and CDR2 YFSETQ. V gave up 4 bases and J gave up 0 bases; unmatched junction bases: 9. There are 17 residues in the CDR3.

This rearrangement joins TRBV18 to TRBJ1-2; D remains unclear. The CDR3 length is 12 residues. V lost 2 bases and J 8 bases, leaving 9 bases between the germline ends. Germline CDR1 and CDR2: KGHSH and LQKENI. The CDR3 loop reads CASSPYAEGYTF. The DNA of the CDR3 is TGTGCCAGCTCACCATACGCCGAGGGCTACACCTTC.